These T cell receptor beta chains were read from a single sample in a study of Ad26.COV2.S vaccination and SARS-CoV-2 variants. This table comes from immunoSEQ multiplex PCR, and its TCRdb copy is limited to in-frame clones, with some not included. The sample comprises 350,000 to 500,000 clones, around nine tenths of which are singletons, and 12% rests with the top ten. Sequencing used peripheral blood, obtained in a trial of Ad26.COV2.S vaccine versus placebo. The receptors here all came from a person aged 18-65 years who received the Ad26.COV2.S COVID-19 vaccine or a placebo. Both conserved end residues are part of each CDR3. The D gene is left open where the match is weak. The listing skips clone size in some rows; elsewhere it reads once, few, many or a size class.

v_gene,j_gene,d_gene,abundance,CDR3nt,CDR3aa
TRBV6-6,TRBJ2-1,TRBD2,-,TGTGCCAGCAGTCGCGGGACTAGCGGGAGCAAGACGGGTGAGCAGTTCTTC,CASSRGTSGSKTGEQFF
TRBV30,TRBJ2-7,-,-,TGTGCCTGGGGGGGGACTGCGGCCGAGCAGTACTTC,CAWGGTAAEQYF
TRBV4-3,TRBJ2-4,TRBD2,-,TGCGCCAGCAGCCAATCCGGGACTAGCGGGAGTTTAGCCAAAAACATTCAGTACTTC,CASSQSGTSGSLAKNIQYF
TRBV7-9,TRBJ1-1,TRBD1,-,TGTGCCAGCAGCTTCAGACAGGGATTGAACACTGAAGCTTTCTTT,CASSFRQGLNTEAFF
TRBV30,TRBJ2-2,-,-,TGTGCCTGGAGTGAAAACGTGTATAGGAACACCGGGGAGCTGTTTTTT,CAWSENVYRNTGELFF
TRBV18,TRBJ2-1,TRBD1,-,TGTGCCAGCTCACCAGGGACAGCCGTCAATGAGCAGTTCTTC,CASSPGTAVNEQFF
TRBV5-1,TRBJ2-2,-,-,TGCGCCAGCAGCTTACGGACTCGCTCGAACACCGGGGAGCTGTTTTTT,CASSLRTRSNTGELFF
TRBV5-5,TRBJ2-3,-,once,TGTGCCAGCAGTCAGTGGGGCAGGCACACAGATACGCAGTATTTT,CASSQWGRHTDTQYF
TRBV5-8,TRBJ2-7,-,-,TGTGCCAGCAGCTTATTTCTGGGGCGGGACCCACGGCGAGGCTACGAGCAGTACTTC,CASSLFLGRDPRRGYEQYF
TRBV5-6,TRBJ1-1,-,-,TGTGCCAGCAGCTCCGGACAGAAGAACACTGAAGCTTTCTTT,CASSSGQKNTEAFF
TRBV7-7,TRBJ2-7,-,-,TGTGCTAGCAGCTTAGACCTTAAAGGGGGGAGAGGGACCCACGAGCAGTACTTC,CASSLDLKGGRGTHEQYF
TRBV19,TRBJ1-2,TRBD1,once,TGTGCCAGTACCTCCCTCGAGACAGGGGTGCGGTATGGCTACACCTTC,CASTSLETGVRYGYTF
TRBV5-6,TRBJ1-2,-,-,TGTGCCAGCAGCTTGGCCGGGACTAGTGGCTACACCTTC,CASSLAGTSGYTF
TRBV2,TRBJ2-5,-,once,TGTGCCAGTCAGGGTCGAGAGACCCAGTACTTC,CASQGRETQYF
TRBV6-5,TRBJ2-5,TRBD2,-,TGTGCCAGCAGTTACTCGGCTAGCGGGAGGAAAGAGACCCAGTACTTC,CASSYSASGRKETQYF
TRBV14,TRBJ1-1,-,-,TGTGCCAGCAGCCAAGATAAGGGGCCGAACACTGAAGCTTTCTTT,CASSQDKGPNTEAFF